This TCR beta chain was sequenced in a study of blood T cell repertoires in COVID-19. About the research overall: The analysed material was cDNA or gDNA that came from T cells, B-cell-depleted T cells, or PBMCs.

The V end lost 6 bases, the J end lost 6 bases, and 23 bases lay between the germline ends. The length of the CDR3 is 17 residues. CDR1 and CDR2 from the germline V gene are KGHSH and LQKENI. Per the original data handling: It was from reference gene primer amplification that nucleated cell counts were estimated. Sequenced by immunoSEQ multiplex PCR; TCRdb stores in-frame clones only, minus some. V and J calls plus clone size are reproduced from that table; the DNA served to infer D and trimming. The data contain roughly 250,000 clones, about 83% of them seen just once; the ten biggest clones take up 8.6%.

V usage is TRBV18 and J usage is TRBJ2-2; tentatively, D is TRBD1 (5 bases). Sequencing input: peripheral blood. This receptor was taken from a man aged 40-49 years with active or convalescent COVID-19. The CDR3 sequence is CASSPIQFQGTPGELFF. CDR3 sequence (DNA): TGTGCCAGCTCGCCGATCCAATTTCAGGGAACTCCCGGGGAGCTGTTTTTT.